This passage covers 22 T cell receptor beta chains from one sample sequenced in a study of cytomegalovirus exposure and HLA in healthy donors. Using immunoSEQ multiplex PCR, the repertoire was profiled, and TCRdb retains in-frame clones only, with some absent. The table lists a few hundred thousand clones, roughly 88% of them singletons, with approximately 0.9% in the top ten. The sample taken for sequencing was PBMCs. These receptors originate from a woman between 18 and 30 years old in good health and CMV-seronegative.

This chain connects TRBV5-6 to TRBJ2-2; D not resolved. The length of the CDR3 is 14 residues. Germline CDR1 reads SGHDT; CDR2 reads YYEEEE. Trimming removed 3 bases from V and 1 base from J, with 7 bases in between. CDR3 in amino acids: CASSYYLNTGELFF. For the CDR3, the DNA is TGTGCCAGCAGCTACTACTTGAACACCGGGGAGCTGTTTTTT.

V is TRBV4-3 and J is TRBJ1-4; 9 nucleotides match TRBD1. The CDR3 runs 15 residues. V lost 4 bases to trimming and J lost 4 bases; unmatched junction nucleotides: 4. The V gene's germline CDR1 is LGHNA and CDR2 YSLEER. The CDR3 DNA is TGCGCCAGCAGCCCCGGACAGGGGATTAATGAAAAACTGTTTTTT. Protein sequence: CASSPGQGINEKLFF.

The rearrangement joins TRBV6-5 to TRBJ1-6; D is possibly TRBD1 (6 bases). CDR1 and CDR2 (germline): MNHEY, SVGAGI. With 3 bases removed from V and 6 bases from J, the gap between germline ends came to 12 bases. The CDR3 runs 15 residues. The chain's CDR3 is CASSYLQGFNSPLHF. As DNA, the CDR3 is TGTGCCAGCAGTTATCTACAGGGCTTTAATTCACCCCTCCACTTT.

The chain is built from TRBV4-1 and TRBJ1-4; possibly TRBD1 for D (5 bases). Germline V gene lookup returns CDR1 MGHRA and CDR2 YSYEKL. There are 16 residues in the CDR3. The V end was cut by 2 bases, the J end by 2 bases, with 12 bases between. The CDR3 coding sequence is TGCGCCAGCAGCCAATTCGGGGGGGAGACTAATGAAAAACTGTTTTTT. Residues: CASSQFGGETNEKLFF.

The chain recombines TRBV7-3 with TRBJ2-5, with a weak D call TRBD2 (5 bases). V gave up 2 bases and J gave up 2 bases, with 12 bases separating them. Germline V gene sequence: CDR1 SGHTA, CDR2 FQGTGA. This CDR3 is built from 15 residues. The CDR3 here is CASSLSGNSQETQYF. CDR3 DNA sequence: TGTGCCAGCAGCTTATCGGGGAACAGTCAAGAGACCCAGTACTTC.

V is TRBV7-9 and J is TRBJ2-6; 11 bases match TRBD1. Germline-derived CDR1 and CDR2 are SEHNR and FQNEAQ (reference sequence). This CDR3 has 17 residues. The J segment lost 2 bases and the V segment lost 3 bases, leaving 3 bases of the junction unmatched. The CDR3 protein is CASSLGTGGTGANVLTF. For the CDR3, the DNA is TGTGCCAGCAGCTTGGGGACAGGGGGGACTGGGGCCAACGTCCTGACTTTC.

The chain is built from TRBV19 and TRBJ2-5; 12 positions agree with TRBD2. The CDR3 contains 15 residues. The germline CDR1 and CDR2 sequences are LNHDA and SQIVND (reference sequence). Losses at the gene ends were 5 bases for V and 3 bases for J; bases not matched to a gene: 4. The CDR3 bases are TGTGCCAGTAGTTACACTAGCGGGAGGAAAGAGACCCAGTACTTC. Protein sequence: CASSYTSGRKETQYF.

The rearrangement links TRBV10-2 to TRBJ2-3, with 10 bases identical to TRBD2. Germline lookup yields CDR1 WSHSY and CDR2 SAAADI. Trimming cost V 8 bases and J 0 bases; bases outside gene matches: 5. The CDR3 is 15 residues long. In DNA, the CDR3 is TGCGCCAGCTGCCTACTAGCGGGGAGCACAGATACGCAGTATTTT. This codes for CASCLLAGSTDTQYF.

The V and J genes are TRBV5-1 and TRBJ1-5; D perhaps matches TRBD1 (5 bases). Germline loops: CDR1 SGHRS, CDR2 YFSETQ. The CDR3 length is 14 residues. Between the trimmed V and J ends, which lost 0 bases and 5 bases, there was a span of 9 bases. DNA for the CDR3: TGCGCCAGCAGCTTGGCTGGCAGGGATCAGCCCCAGCATTTT. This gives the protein CASSLAGRDQPQHF.

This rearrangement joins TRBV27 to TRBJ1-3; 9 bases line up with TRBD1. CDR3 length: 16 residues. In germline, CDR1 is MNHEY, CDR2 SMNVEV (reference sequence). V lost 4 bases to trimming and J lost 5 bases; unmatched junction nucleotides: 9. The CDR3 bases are TGTGCCAGCAGTTCAAACAGGGGGCGCATTAGAAACACCATATATTTT. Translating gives CASSSNRGRIRNTIYF.

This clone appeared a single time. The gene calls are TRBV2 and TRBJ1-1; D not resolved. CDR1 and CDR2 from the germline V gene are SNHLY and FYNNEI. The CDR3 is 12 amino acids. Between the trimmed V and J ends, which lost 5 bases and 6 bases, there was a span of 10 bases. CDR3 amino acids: CASSMRVAEAFF. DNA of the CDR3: TGTGCCAGCAGTATGAGGGTCGCTGAAGCTTTCTTT.

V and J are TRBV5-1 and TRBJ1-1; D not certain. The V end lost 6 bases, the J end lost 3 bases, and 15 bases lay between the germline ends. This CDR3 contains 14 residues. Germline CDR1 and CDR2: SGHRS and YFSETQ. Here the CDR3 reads CASTLLNQDTEAFF. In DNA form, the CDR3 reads TGCGCCAGCACCCTGCTGAACCAGGACACTGAAGCTTTCTTT.

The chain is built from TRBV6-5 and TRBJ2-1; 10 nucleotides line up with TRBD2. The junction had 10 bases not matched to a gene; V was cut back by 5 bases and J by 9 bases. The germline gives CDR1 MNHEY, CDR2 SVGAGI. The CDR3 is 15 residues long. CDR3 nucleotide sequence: TGTGCCAGCAGTAGACCAACACTAGCGGGGCGTGAGCAGTTCTTC. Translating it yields CASSRPTLAGREQFF.

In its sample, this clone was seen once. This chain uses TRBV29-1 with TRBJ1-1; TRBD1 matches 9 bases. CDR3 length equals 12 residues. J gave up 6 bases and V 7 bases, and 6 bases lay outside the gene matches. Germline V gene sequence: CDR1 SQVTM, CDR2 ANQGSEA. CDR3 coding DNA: TGCAGCGGGGGACAGGGAAGCTCTGAAGCTTTCTTT. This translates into CSGGQGSSEAFF. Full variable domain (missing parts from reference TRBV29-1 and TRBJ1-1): SAVISQKPSRDICQRGTSLTIQCQVDSQVTMMFWYRQQPGQSLTLIATANQGSEATYESGFVIDKFPISRPNLTFSTLTVSNMSPEDSSIYLCSGGQGSSEAFFGQGTRLTVV.

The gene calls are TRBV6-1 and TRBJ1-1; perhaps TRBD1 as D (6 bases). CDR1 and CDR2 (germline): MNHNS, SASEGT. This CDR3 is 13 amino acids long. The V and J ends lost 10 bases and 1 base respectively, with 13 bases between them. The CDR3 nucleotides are TGTGCCACCCCAAAACAGGGGAACACTGAAGCTTTCTTT. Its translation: CATPKQGNTEAFF.

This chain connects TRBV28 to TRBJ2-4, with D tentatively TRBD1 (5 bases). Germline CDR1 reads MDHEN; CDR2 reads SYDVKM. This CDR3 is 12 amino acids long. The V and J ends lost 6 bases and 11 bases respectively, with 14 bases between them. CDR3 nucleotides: TGTGCCAGCAGGGACAATTGGAGAGTTCAGTACTTC. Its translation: CASRDNWRVQYF. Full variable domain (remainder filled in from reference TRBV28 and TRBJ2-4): DVKVTQSSRYLVKRTGEKVFLECVQDMDHENMFWYRQDPGLGLRLIYFSYDVKMKEKGDIPEGYSVSREKKERFSLILESASTNQTSMYLCASRDNWRVQYFGAGTRLSVL.

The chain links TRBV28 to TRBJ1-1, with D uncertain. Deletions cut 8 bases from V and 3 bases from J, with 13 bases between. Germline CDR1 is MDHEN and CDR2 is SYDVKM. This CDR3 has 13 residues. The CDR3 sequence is CASRLRDYTEAFF. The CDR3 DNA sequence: TGTGCCAGCCGATTGAGGGATTACACTGAAGCTTTCTTT.

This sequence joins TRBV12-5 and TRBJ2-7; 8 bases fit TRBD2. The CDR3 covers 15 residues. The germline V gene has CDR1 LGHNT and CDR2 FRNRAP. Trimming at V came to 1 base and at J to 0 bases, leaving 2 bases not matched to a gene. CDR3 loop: CASGLAGTSSYEQYF. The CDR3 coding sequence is TGTGCTAGTGGTTTGGCCGGGACTAGCTCCTACGAGCAGTACTTC.

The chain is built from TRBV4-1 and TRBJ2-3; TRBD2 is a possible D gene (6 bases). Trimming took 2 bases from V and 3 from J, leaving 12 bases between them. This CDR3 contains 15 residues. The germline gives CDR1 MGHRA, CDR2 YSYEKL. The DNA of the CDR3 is TGCGCCAGCAGCCAAATTACCGGGACTACAGATACGCAGTATTTT. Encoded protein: CASSQITGTTDTQYF.

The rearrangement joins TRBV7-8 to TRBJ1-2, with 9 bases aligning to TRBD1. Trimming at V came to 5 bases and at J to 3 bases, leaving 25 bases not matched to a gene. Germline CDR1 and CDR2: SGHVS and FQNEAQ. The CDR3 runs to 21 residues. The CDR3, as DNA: TGTGCCAGCAGCCCGAAGGGGGGGGACAGGGTGATTTCGCCGAGTTACTATGGCTACACCTTC. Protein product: CASSPKGGDRVISPSYYGYTF.

The CDR3 is CASSQRADRPKETQYF. The DNA of the CDR3 is TGTGCCAGCAGCCAGAGGGCCGACAGGCCGAAAGAGACCCAGTACTTC. The rearrangement links TRBV2 to TRBJ2-5, with D perhaps matching TRBD1 (6 bases). This CDR3 has 16 amino acids. With 6 bases removed from V and 3 bases from J, the gap between germline ends came to 20 bases. Germline V gene lookup returns CDR1 SNHLY and CDR2 FYNNEI. The full variable domain, its missing parts supplied by reference TRBV2 and TRBJ2-5, is EPEVTQTPSHQVTQMGQEVILRCVPISNHLYFYWYRQILGQKVEFLVSFYNNEISEKSEIFDDQFSVERPDGSNFTLKIRSTKLEDSAMYFCASSQRADRPKETQYFGPGTRLLVL.

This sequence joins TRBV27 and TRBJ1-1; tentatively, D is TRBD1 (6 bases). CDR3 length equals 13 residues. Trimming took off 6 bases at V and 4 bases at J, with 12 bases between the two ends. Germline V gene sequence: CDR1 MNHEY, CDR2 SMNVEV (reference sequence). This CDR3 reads CASRQQGPTEAFF. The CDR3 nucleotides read TGTGCCAGCAGGCAACAGGGACCCACTGAAGCTTTCTTT.